The following is a T cell receptor beta chain sequence with its context. As originally analysed: For nucleated cells, counts were estimated from reference gene primer amplification. Sequenced by immunoSEQ multiplex PCR; TCRdb stores in-frame clones only, minus some. V and J calls and clone size are those listed in that table; D and trimming were worked out from the DNA. The repertoire holds over 100,000 clones, with 75% to 85% as singletons. Per the germline V gene, CDR1 is GTSNPN and CDR2 is SVGIG (reference sequence). The CDR3 has 14 residues. V was pared by 0 bases and J by 4 bases, with 4 bases of the junction left unmatched. These data come from a study of blood T cell repertoires in COVID-19. Study in general: Samples came from the United States, Italy and Spain, spanning acute and convalescent COVID-19. T cells, B-cell-depleted T cells, or PBMCs supplied cDNA or gDNA.

The TCR sequence derives from a man between 60 and 70 years old with acute or convalescent COVID-19. The V gene is TRBV30, the J gene TRBJ2-3; 7 nucleotides align to TRBD2. The sequenced sample was peripheral blood. The CDR3 region is CAWSVWTSADTQYF. The CDR3 DNA is TGTGCCTGGAGTGTATGGACTAGTGCAGATACGCAGTATTTT.